This paragraph reports one T cell receptor beta chain. Its antigen is not identified. The CDR3 spans 15 residues. Germline CDR1 is WNHNN and CDR2 is SYGVQD (reference sequence). The ends lost 4 bases at V and 2 bases at J; junction bases unmatched: 5. Sorting of unstimulated PBMCs yielded separate CD3+CD4+ and CD3+CD8+ fractions. The table came from immunoSEQ multiplex PCR; TCRdb's copy has only in-frame clones and leaves some out. Here the sample spans more than 95,000 clones, 90% being singletons. The data belong to a study of T cell clones after liver transplantation. Looking at the study overall: TCRbeta sequencing after a pre-transplant mixed lymphocyte reaction identified graft-donor-reactive clones, later tracked in post-transplant blood.

General study results and limits: The donor-reactive repertoire was only partly measurable in two subjects, lacking donor cells.

The TCR sequence derives from a human patient who received a liver transplant. Some T cells could come from the graft donor. This rearrangement joins TRBV10-1 to TRBJ1-5, with 7 nucleotides matching TRBD1. The starting material was CD4+ T cells from blood, obtained 12 months after liver transplant. The CDR3 spells CASSVTGEGNQPQHF. CDR3 sequence (DNA): TGCGCCAGCAGTGTTACAGGGGAGGGCAATCAGCCCCAGCATTTT.